This is a list of T cell receptor beta chains from one sample in a study of blood T cell repertoires in COVID-19. Produced via immunoSEQ multiplex PCR; TCRdb's table is partial and in-frame only. The sample holds about 270,000 clones; approximately 81% are singletons and the top ten take 2.5% to 3.5%. Sequenced sample: peripheral blood. Source of these receptors: a woman aged 18-30 years with acute or convalescent COVID-19. The CDR3 runs from the conserved cysteine through the conserved F or W. A D gene is named only where the DNA matches it firmly. For some rows the clone size is stated as once, few or many, or as a class when expanded; others skip it.

J gene	D gene	V gene	clone size	CDR3 protein	CDR3 DNA
TRBJ2-3	TRBD1	TRBV9	-	CASSSSGTGGLDTQYF	TGTGCCAGCAGCTCCTCGGGGACAGGGGGCCTAGATACGCAGTATTTT
TRBJ2-1	TRBD2	TRBV27	-	CASSFVLAGVGEQFF	TGTGCCAGCAGTTTTGTTCTAGCGGGAGTGGGAGAGCAGTTCTTC
TRBJ2-6	TRBD1	TRBV5-6	-	CASSFWDRAEASGANVLTF	TGTGCCAGCAGCTTTTGGGACAGGGCCGAAGCCTCTGGGGCCAACGTCCTGACTTTC
TRBJ2-5	-	TRBV4-3	-	CASSQEHFSGHQETQYF	TGCGCCAGCAGCCAAGAACATTTTAGCGGCCACCAAGAGACCCAGTACTTC
TRBJ2-7	TRBD1	TRBV19	-	CASSPPGTVFHEQYF	TGTGCCAGTAGTCCCCCCGGGACAGTCTTCCACGAGCAGTACTTC
TRBJ1-2	TRBD1	TRBV5-6	-	CASSLGTTGGYGYTF	TGTGCCAGCAGCTTGGGTACAACAGGGGGCTATGGCTACACCTTC
TRBJ2-3	-	TRBV4-3	-	CASSQDPPGDGTDTQYF	TGCGCCAGCAGCCAAGATCCTCCAGGCGACGGCACAGATACGCAGTATTTT
TRBJ2-1	TRBD2	TRBV6-4	few	CASSTSESSYNEQFF	TGTGCCAGCAGTACTAGCGAGAGCTCCTACAATGAGCAGTTCTTC
TRBJ1-1	-	TRBV28	-	CASSQRAGWKNTEAFF	TGTGCCAGCAGTCAAAGGGCAGGGTGGAAGAACACTGAAGCTTTCTTT
TRBJ2-1	TRBD2	TRBV12-5	-	CASGRGRAGGNEQFF	TGTGCTAGTGGTCGCGGACGGGCGGGGGGCAATGAGCAGTTCTTC
TRBJ1-2	-	TRBV30	-	CAWSGGAYGYTF	TGTGCCTGGAGTGGAGGAGCTTATGGCTACACCTTC
TRBJ1-6	-	TRBV3-1/TRBV3-2	few	CASSHGGFINSPLHF	TGTGCCAGCAGCCATGGGGGGTTCATTAATTCACCCCTCCACTTT
TRBJ2-5	TRBD2	TRBV7-9	-	CASSPPRLAGILKTQYF	TGTGCCAGCAGCCCACCCCGACTAGCGGGAATACTGAAGACCCAGTACTTC
TRBJ2-2	TRBD2	TRBV19	-	CASGRLAGGTGELFF	TGTGCCAGTGGTCGACTAGCGGGGGGCACCGGGGAGCTGTTTTTT
TRBJ1-5	TRBD1	TRBV30	-	CAWKRTGFDQPQHF	TGTGCCTGGAAGCGGACAGGGTTTGATCAGCCCCAGCATTTT
TRBJ2-2	TRBD2	TRBV6-2/TRBV6-3	-	CASSRLAGISTGELFF	TGTGCCAGCAGTCGACTAGCGGGGATAAGCACCGGGGAGCTGTTTTTT
TRBJ2-7	TRBD1	TRBV19	-	CASRRTGANAYEQYF	TGTGCCAGTAGGCGAACAGGGGCCAACGCCTACGAGCAGTACTTC
TRBJ2-2	-	TRBV28	-	CASSRMGPGSGELFF	TGTGCCAGCAGTCGGATGGGTCCAGGGTCCGGGGAGCTGTTTTTT
TRBJ2-5	-	TRBV3-1/TRBV3-2	-	CASSQTGRETQYF	TGTGCCAGCAGCCAGACAGGGAGGGAGACCCAGTACTTC
TRBJ1-2	TRBD1	TRBV12-3/TRBV12-4	few	CASSPQGDYGYTF	TGTGCCAGCAGTCCCCAGGGGGACTATGGCTACACCTTC
TRBJ2-1	-	TRBV12-3/TRBV12-4	-	CASSLLVSQFF	TGTGCCAGCAGTCTACTCGTTTCGCAGTTCTTC
TRBJ2-3	TRBD2	TRBV5-1	-	CASSWGLAEGNTDTQYF	TGCGCCAGCAGCTGGGGACTAGCGGAAGGGAACACAGATACGCAGTATTTT
TRBJ2-1	TRBD2	TRBV20-1	-	CSASSGRPMNNEQFF	TGCAGTGCTAGTAGCGGGAGGCCGATGAACAATGAGCAGTTCTTC
TRBJ2-3	-	TRBV4-1	-	CASSQEGLPSTDTQYF	TGCGCCAGCAGCCAAGAAGGACTACCTAGCACAGATACGCAGTATTTT
TRBJ2-5	-	TRBV5-4	-	CAAEEVGGETQYF	TGTGCGGCCGAGGAGGTCGGAGGAGAGACCCAGTACTTC
TRBJ1-5	TRBD1	TRBV27	-	CASRMTGGQPQHF	TGTGCCAGCAGAATGACAGGGGGCCAGCCCCAGCATTTT
TRBJ2-7	TRBD1	TRBV7-6	-	CASSPILGTEHQSSYEQYF	TGTGCCAGCAGCCCGATTTTGGGGACAGAACACCAGAGCTCCTACGAGCAGTACTTC
TRBJ2-2	TRBD2	TRBV7-2	-	CASSLVGGRAPNTGELFF	TGTGCCAGCAGCTTAGTCGGCGGGAGGGCCCCGAACACCGGGGAGCTGTTTTTT
TRBJ2-1	TRBD2	TRBV7-9	once	CASSKGLAGPRKNNEQFF	TGTGCCAGCAGCAAGGGACTAGCGGGACCCCGAAAAAACAATGAGCAGTTCTTC
TRBJ1-1	-	TRBV6-2/TRBV6-3	-	CASSYPTGGRTRNTEAFF	TGTGCCAGCAGTTACCCCACGGGGGGGCGGACGCGGAACACTGAAGCTTTCTTT
TRBJ2-2	TRBD2	TRBV19	-	CASSLAGVVNTGELFF	TGTGCCAGTAGTCTAGCGGGAGTCGTGAACACCGGGGAGCTGTTTTTT
TRBJ2-5	TRBD2	TRBV4-3	-	CASSQDLWTSGSLQETQYF	TGCGCCAGCAGCCAAGATCTCTGGACTAGTGGAAGCCTCCAAGAGACCCAGTACTTC
TRBJ2-7	TRBD1	TRBV7-8	-	CASSRQGAYEQYF	TGTGCCAGCAGCCGACAGGGTGCCTACGAGCAGTACTTC
TRBJ2-2	-	TRBV6-5	few	CATLLGPSAGELFF	TGTGCCACCCTACTGGGCCCTTCGGCCGGGGAGCTGTTTTTT
TRBJ1-2	-	TRBV6-6	-	CASSRTDNYGYTF	TGTGCCAGCAGTCGGACAGATAACTATGGCTACACCTTC